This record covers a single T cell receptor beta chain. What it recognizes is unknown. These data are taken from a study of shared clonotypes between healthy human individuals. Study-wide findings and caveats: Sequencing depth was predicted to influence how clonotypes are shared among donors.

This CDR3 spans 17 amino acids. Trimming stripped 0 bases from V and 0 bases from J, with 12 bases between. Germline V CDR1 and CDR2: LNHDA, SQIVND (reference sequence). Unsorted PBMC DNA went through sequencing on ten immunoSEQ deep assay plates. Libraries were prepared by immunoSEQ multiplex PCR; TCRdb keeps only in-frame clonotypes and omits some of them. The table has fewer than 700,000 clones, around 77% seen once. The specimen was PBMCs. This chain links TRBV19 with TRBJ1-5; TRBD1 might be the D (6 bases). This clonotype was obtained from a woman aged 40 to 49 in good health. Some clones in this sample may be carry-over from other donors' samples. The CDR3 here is CASSIEGGRPSNQPQHF. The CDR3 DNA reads TGTGCCAGTAGTATAGAGGGGGGCAGGCCTAGCAATCAGCCCCAGCATTTT.